These 24 T cell receptor beta chains originate from one sample sequenced in a study of T cell repertoires in cytomegalovirus infection. Their antigens are not known. Each CDR3 protein is one row after TCRdb ran MiXCR on the reads. The sample lists roughly 860,000 distinct CDR3 sequences, about 30% occurring once. This material consisted of cultured CD8+ T cells from PBMCs, taken from culture after CMV antigen stimulation. These receptors all stem from a human donor in good health (CMV status not recorded). Some clones in this sample may be carry-over from other donors' samples.

Many counts were recorded for this clonotype. The chain uses TRBV12-3 or TRBV12-4 and TRBJ1-4; weak D call: TRBD1 (5 bases). This CDR3 comprises 14 residues. Trimming removed 7 bases from V and 2 bases from J, with 11 bases in between. The CDR3 DNA follows: TGTGCCAGCACACCAGGGTCTACTAATGAAAAACTGTTTTTT. Its translation is CASTPGSTNEKLFF.

The rearrangement links TRBV4-1 to TRBJ1-3, with D unresolved. V was cut by 3 bases and J by 2 bases, with 8 bases left in between. The CDR3 totals 14 residues. Per the germline V gene, CDR1 is MGHRA and CDR2 is YSYEKL. CDR3 in DNA: TGCGCCAGCAGCCAGCCCTTCACTGGAAACACCATATATTTT. Residues: CASSQPFTGNTIYF.

This clonotype has a handful of counts. This sequence joins TRBV7-9 and TRBJ2-2; no definite D call. Per the germline V gene, CDR1 is SEHNR and CDR2 is FQNEAQ (reference sequence). V was pared by 6 bases and J by 4 bases, with 9 bases between. This CDR3 has 13 amino acids. CDR3 amino acids: CASRQKSTGELFF. CDR3 nucleotide sequence: TGTGCCAGCAGACAGAAGAGCACCGGGGAGCTGTTTTTT.

This clonotype turned up a few times. V is TRBV5-4 and J is TRBJ1-2; D remains unclear. CDR3 length equals 14 residues. The germline V gene has CDR1 SGHNT and CDR2 YYREEE (reference sequence). V was trimmed by 0 bases and J by 3 bases, leaving 9 bases between them. The CDR3 bases are TGTGCCAGCAGCTTGGAGAGCGTCTACTATGGCTACACCTTC. Residues: CASSLESVYYGYTF.

This chain connects TRBV14 to TRBJ1-1, with D perhaps TRBD1 (6 bases). The CDR3 runs 15 residues. The germline CDR1 and CDR2 sequences are SGHDN and FVKESK. Trimming shortened V by 4 bases and J by 8 bases, and 20 bases separated the two germline ends. Written as DNA, the CDR3 is TGTGCCAGCAGCCTAACAGGGTCGCCCCGGGGGGAAGCTTTCTTT. Translated, it gives CASSLTGSPRGEAFF.

The gene calls are TRBV27 and TRBJ2-1; TRBD2 might be the D (5 bases). Germline values: CDR1 MNHEY, CDR2 SMNVEV (reference sequence). The CDR3 runs to 15 residues. V lost 4 bases to trimming and J lost 5 bases, with 15 bases between them. The CDR3 coding sequence is TGTGCCAGCAGTTCGTTACCAACCGGGGACAATGAGCAGTTCTTC. This sequence encodes CASSSLPTGDNEQFF.

This clonotype was detected many times. The gene calls are TRBV5-6 and TRBJ2-4, with no clear D. V lost 1 base and J 8 bases, leaving 10 bases between the germline ends. CDR1 SGHDT and CDR2 YYEEEE come from the germline V gene. The CDR3 runs to 13 residues. CDR3 sequence: CASSLWGIYIQYF. The CDR3 coding sequence is TGTGCCAGCAGCTTGTGGGGTATATACATTCAGTACTTC.

This clonotype has at least ten counts. The rearrangement links TRBV6-2 or TRBV6-3 to TRBJ2-6, with TRBD1 matching over 9 bases. In germline, CDR1 is MNHEY, CDR2 SVGEGT. CDR3 length: 20 amino acids. V trimming: 4 bases; J trimming: 2 bases; junction bases outside the gene matches: 15. Here the CDR3 DNA reads TGTGCCAGCAGTTTCTACTTACCGGGACAGGGTACGACTGGGGCCAACGTCCTGACTTTC. This translates into CASSFYLPGQGTTGANVLTF.

Of note for this clonotype: The final CDR3 position lacks the conserved phenylalanine or tryptophan, pointing to a likely read error. Because the CDR3's place on the DNA is in doubt, the DNA is left out and the CDR3 is given as listed by TCRdb. V gene TRBV5-3 combines with J gene TRBJ2-2; TRBD1, the D gene given by the table, was not confirmed from the DNA. TRBV5-3 is assigned to the ORF class and has an uncertain function. The CDR3 length is 10 residues, termini included. The CDR3 loop reads CANSHDGTEG.

The chain couples TRBV7-3 to TRBJ2-1, with unresolved D. Trimming left V 5 bases short and J 2 bases short, with 13 bases between. CDR3 length: 15 amino acids. Germline lookup yields CDR1 SGHTA and CDR2 FQGTGA. This chain's CDR3 is CASSATVEAYNEQFF. For the CDR3, the DNA is TGTGCCAGCAGCGCCACAGTTGAAGCCTACAATGAGCAGTTCTTC.

The chain recombines TRBV7-9 with TRBJ2-7, with a weak D call TRBD1 (5 bases). The CDR3 has 12 residues. The germline V gene has CDR1 SEHNR and CDR2 FQNEAQ (reference sequence). Trimming pared 5 bases from V and 4 bases from J, leaving 9 bases between. For the CDR3, the DNA is TGTGCCAGCAGCAAACAGGTTTACGAGCAGTACGTC. Its translation: CASSKQVYEQYV.

This chain connects TRBV7-9 to TRBJ1-1, with 7 bases identical to TRBD1. Germline V gene sequence: CDR1 SEHNR, CDR2 FQNEAQ (reference sequence). The CDR3 length is 15 residues. V shed 5 bases and J 4 bases; nucleotides not matched to a gene: 10. The CDR3 DNA follows: TGTGCCAGCAGCGGCCAACCTTCAGGGGGCACTGAAGCTTTCTTT. Its translation: CASSGQPSGGTEAFF.

The V call is TRBV28, the J call TRBJ2-6; perhaps TRBD1 as D (5 bases). This CDR3 comprises 18 residues. CDR1 and CDR2 (germline): MDHEN, SYDVKM. V lost 4 bases, J lost 0 bases, and 16 bases lay in between. The chain's CDR3 is CASSWAGNGPSGANVLTF. The CDR3 nucleotides read TGTGCCAGCAGTTGGGCAGGGAATGGACCCTCTGGGGCCAACGTCCTGACTTTC. The whole variable domain, filled in from reference TRBV28 and TRBJ2-6, reads DVKVTQSSRYLVKRTGEKVFLECVQDMDHENMFWYRQDPGLGLRLIYFSYDVKMKEKGDIPEGYSVSREKKERFSLILESASTNQTSMYLCASSWAGNGPSGANVLTFGAGSRLTVL.

This clonotype was counted many times. The chain links TRBV5-1 to TRBJ1-1; 10 bases agree with TRBD1. This CDR3 is 18 amino acids long. Trimming cost V 0 bases and J 0 bases; bases outside gene matches: 8. Germline loops: CDR1 SGHRS, CDR2 YFSETQ. DNA of the CDR3: TGCGCCAGCAGCTTGGCGGGACAGGGGCGGTTTATGAACACTGAAGCTTTCTTT. Residues: CASSLAGQGRFMNTEAFF.

V is TRBV5-1 and J is TRBJ2-7; 9 bases line up with TRBD2. From germline, CDR1 is SGHRS and CDR2 YFSETQ. Losses at the gene ends were 4 bases for V and 2 bases for J; bases not matched to a gene: 7. The CDR3 contains 15 residues. The CDR3, as DNA: TGCGCCAGCAGCCAAGGACTAGCGCGGACCTACGAGCAGTACTTC. Translated: CASSQGLARTYEQYF.

About this clonotype: An end of the junction differs from the germline gene, which may be a read error. The chain links TRBV7-6 to TRBJ2-2; 8 bases agree with TRBD1. The length of the CDR3 is 15 residues. CDR1 is SGHVS and CDR2 is FNYEAQ in the germline V gene. The CDR3, as DNA: TGTGCTAGCAGCATCGGGACAGGGAACACCGGGGAGCTGTTTTTT. Translation gives CASSIGTGNTGELFF.

This clonotype was observed many times. The J gene is TRBJ1-2, the V gene TRBV12-5, with D unresolved. Deletions cut 6 bases from V and 1 base from J, with 15 bases between. CDR1 LGHNT and CDR2 FRNRAP come from the germline V gene. The CDR3 extends over 15 amino acids. The chain's CDR3 is CASGMRQAINYGYTF. The DNA of the CDR3 is TGTGCTAGTGGCATGAGACAAGCAATTAACTATGGCTACACCTTC.

The genes are TRBV27 and TRBJ2-7; D unresolved. V lost 2 bases, J lost 1 base, and 12 bases lay in between. Per germline, CDR1 MNHEY and CDR2 SMNVEV (reference sequence). The CDR3 has 15 residues. The CDR3 reads CASSLMGNDSYEQYV. CDR3 nucleotide sequence: TGTGCCAGCAGTTTAATGGGTAACGATTCCTACGAGCAGTACGTC.

About this clonotype itself: The junction and the germline gene differ at one end; a read error may be behind it. The V gene is TRBV24-1, the J gene TRBJ2-2; 8 nucleotides line up with TRBD1. In germline, CDR1 is KGHDR, CDR2 SFDVKD. The CDR3 spans 15 residues. The CDR3 spells CATSDRQGWTEELFF. The DNA of the CDR3 is TGTGCCACCAGTGACAGACAGGGGTGGACCGAGGAGCTGTTTTTT.

On this clonotype itself: The germline gene is not matched at one end of the junction; a read error may be the cause. The chain employs TRBV6-2 or TRBV6-3 and TRBJ1-1, with D hard to call. Germline CDR1 is MNHEY and CDR2 is SVGEGT. This CDR3 is built from 10 residues. CDR3 sequence (DNA): TGTGCCAGCGGTTACCCTGAAGCTTTCTTT. Amino acid sequence: CASGYPEAFF.

The CDR3 reads CASSARQGPVYQETQYF. The CDR3 DNA reads as TGTGCCAGCAGCGCGCGACAGGGACCGGTGTACCAAGAGACCCAGTACTTC. V is TRBV7-9 and J is TRBJ2-5; TRBD1 matches 7 bases. The CDR3 covers 17 residues. Germline V gene lookup returns CDR1 SEHNR and CDR2 FQNEAQ (reference sequence). J lost 0 bases, V lost 5 bases, and 12 bases had no gene match.

The chain has TRBV9 and TRBJ2-2, with D perhaps matching TRBD1 (6 bases). Trimming removed 3 bases at V and 5 bases at J, with 14 bases between. Per the germline V gene, CDR1 is SGDLS and CDR2 is YYNGEE. The CDR3 is 15 residues long. The CDR3 DNA follows: TGTGCCAGCAGCGCTACAGGGAGCTCGACCGGGGAGCTGTTTTTT. Translating gives CASSATGSSTGELFF.

The rearrangement uses TRBV4-1 and TRBJ1-5; tentative D call: TRBD1 (5 bases). The CDR3 sequence is 16 residues long. V was trimmed by 3 bases and J by 4 bases, leaving 16 bases between them. CDR1 MGHRA and CDR2 YSYEKL come from the germline V gene. CDR3: CASSQEPSSGNQPQHF. The CDR3 coding sequence is TGCGCCAGCAGCCAGGAGCCCTCCTCAGGGAATCAGCCCCAGCATTTT.

Of note for this clonotype: A much larger clone differs by one base, so this may be a read error. The chain employs TRBV7-6 and TRBJ1-1; D is uncertain. Looked up from germline, CDR1 is SGHVS and CDR2 is FNYEAQ. This CDR3 has 14 amino acids. The V gene lost 1 base and the J gene lost 3 bases, with 9 bases spanning the gap. CDR3 nucleotides: TGTGCCAGCAGCTTAGTGGGGAACTACACTGAAGCTTTCTTT. It encodes CASSLVGNYTEAFF.